The clone carrying this T cell receptor (beta chain) was detected only once. From germline, CDR1 is LNHNV and CDR2 YYDKDF (reference sequence). CDR3 length: 15 residues. The V gene lost 3 bases and the J gene lost 4 bases, with 15 bases spanning the gap. Assay: immunoSEQ multiplex PCR; the TCRdb copy retains only in-frame clones and omits some. The sample contains roughly 220,000 clones, around 81% of which appear only once. These data belong to a study of blood T cell repertoires in COVID-19. Study at large: Sources were T cells, B-cell-depleted T cells, or PBMCs; the material itself was cDNA or gDNA.

The origin of this receptor is a woman aged 55 to 70 with acute or convalescent COVID-19. The sequenced material came from peripheral blood. V usage is TRBV15 and J usage is TRBJ1-1; the D is unclear. The DNA of the CDR3 is TGTGCCACCAGCAGGGCAGTGGGTAGAGGCACTGAAGCTTTCTTT. Amino acid sequence: CATSRAVGRGTEAFF. Combining the CDR3 with reference TRBV15 and TRBJ1-1 gives the whole variable domain DAMVIQNPRYQVTQFGKPVTLSCSQTLNHNVMYWYQQKSSQAPKLLFHYYDKDFNNEADTPDNFQSRRPNTSFCFLDIRSPGLGDTAMYLCATSRAVGRGTEAFFGQGTRLTVV.